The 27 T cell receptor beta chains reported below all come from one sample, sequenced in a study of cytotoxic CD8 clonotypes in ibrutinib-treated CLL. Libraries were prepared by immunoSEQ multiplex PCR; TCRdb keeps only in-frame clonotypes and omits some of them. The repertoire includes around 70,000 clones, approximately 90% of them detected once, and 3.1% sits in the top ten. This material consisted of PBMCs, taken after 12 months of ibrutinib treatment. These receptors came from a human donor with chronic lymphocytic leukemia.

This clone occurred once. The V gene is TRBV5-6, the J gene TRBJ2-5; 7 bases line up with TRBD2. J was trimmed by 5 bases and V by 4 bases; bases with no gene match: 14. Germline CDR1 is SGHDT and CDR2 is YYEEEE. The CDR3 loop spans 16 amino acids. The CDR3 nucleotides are TGTGCCAGCAGCCGTGGTCCCCAGCGGGAAGGGGAGACCCAGTACTTC. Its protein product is CASSRGPQREGETQYF.

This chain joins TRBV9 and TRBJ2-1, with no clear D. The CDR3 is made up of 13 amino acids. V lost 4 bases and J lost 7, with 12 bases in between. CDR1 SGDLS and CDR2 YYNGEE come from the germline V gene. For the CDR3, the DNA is TGTGCCAGCAGCCTCCGGTGGGGTAATGAGCAGTTCTTC. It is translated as CASSLRWGNEQFF.

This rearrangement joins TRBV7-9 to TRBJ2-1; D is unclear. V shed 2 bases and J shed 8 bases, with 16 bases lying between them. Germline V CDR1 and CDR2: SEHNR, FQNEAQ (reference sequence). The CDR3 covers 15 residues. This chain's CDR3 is CASSLRVSVFYEQFF. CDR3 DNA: TGTGCCAGCAGCTTAAGGGTCAGCGTTTTCTATGAGCAGTTCTTC. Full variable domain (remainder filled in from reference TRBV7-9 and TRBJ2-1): DTGVSQNPRHKITKRGQNVTFRCDPISEHNRLYWYRQTLGQGPEFLTYFQNEAQLEKSRLLSDRFSAERPKGSFSTLEIQRTEQGDSAMYLCASSLRVSVFYEQFFGPGTRLTVL.

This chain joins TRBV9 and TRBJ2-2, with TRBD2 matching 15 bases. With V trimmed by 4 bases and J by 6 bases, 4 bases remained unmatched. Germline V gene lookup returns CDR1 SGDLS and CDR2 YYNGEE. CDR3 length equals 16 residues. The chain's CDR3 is CASSPGLAGGSGELFF. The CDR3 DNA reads TGTGCCAGCAGCCCGGGACTAGCGGGAGGATCCGGGGAGCTGTTTTTT.

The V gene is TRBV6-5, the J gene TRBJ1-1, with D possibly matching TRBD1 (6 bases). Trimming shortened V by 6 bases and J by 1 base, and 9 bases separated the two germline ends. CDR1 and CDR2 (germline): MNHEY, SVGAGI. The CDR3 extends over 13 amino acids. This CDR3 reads CASRTGRNTEAFF. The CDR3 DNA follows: TGTGCCAGCAGGACAGGAAGGAACACTGAAGCTTTCTTT.

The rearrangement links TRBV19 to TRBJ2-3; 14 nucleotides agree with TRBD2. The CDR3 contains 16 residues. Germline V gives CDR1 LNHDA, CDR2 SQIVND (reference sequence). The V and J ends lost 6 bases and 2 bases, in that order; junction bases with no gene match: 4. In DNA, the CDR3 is TGTGCCAGTAGGACGACTAGCGGGAGGGCCACAGATACGCAGTATTTT. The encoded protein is CASRTTSGRATDTQYF.

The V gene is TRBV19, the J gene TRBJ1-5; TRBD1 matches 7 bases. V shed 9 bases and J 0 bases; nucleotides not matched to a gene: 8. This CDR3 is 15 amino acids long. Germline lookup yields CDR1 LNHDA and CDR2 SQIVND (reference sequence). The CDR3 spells CASERTGNSNQPQHF. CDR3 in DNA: TGTGCCAGCGAACGGACAGGAAATAGCAATCAGCCCCAGCATTTT.

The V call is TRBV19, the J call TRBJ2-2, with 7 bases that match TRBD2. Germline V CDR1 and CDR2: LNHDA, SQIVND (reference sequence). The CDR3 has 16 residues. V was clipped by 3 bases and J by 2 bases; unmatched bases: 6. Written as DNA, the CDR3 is TGTGCCAGTAGTATCGGTCTAGCGGCCAACACCGGGGAGCTGTTTTTT. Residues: CASSIGLAANTGELFF.

The CDR3 protein is CASSTASGANYEQYF. Written as DNA, the CDR3 is TGTGCCAGTAGTACGGCTAGCGGGGCGAACTACGAGCAGTACTTC. The chain carries TRBV19 and TRBJ2-7, with 9 bases matching TRBD2. Germline-derived CDR1 and CDR2 are LNHDA and SQIVND (reference sequence). Trimming removed 4 bases from V and 3 bases from J; junction bases left unmatched: 7. The CDR3 covers 15 residues.

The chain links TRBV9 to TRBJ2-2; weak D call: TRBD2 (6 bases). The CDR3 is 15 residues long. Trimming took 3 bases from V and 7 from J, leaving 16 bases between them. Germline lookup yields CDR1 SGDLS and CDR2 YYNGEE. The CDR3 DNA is TGTGCCAGCAGCGACGCGAGCCACGGGGGCGGGGAGCTGTTTTTT. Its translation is CASSDASHGGGELFF. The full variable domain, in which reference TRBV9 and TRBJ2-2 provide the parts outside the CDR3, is DSGVTQTPKHLITATGQRVTLRCSPRSGDLSVYWYQQSLDQGLQFLIQYYNGEERAKGNILERFSAQQFPDLHSELNLSSLELGDSALYFCASSDASHGGGELFFGEGSRLTVL.

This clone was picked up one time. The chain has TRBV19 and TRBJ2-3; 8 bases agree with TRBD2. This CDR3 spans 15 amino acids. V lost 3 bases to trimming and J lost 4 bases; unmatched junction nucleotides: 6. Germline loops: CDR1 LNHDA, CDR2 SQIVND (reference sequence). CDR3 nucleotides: TGTGCCAGTAGTATCCGGGCGGGAGGCCCAGATACGCAGTATTTT. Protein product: CASSIRAGGPDTQYF.

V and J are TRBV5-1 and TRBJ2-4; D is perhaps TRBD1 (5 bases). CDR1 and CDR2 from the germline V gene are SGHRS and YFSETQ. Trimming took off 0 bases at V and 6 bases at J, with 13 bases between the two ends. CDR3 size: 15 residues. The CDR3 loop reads CASSLGQPSVNIQYF. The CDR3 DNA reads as TGCGCCAGCAGCTTGGGACAGCCGTCGGTAAACATTCAGTACTTC. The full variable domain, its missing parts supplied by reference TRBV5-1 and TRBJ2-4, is KAGVTQTPRYLIKTRGQQVTLSCSPISGHRSVSWYQQTPGQGLQFLFEYFSETQRNKGNFPGRFSGRQFSNSRSEMNVSTLELGDSALYLCASSLGQPSVNIQYFGAGTRLSVL.

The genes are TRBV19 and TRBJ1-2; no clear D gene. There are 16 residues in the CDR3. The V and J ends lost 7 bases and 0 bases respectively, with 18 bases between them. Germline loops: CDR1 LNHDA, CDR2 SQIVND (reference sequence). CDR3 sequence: CASTPADFGANYGYTF. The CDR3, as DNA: TGTGCCAGTACCCCAGCCGATTTTGGAGCTAACTATGGCTACACCTTC.

The CDR3 DNA reads TGTGCTAGTGGTCCCCCTCGCCGCGGACAGTTCTCTGGGGCCAACGTCCTGACTTTC. This encodes CASGPPRRGQFSGANVLTF. The rearrangement uses TRBV12-5 and TRBJ2-6; a weak D match, TRBD1 (6 bases). V was clipped by 5 bases and J by 0 bases, with 20 bases between them. The CDR3 contains 19 residues. The germline V gene has CDR1 LGHNT and CDR2 FRNRAP.

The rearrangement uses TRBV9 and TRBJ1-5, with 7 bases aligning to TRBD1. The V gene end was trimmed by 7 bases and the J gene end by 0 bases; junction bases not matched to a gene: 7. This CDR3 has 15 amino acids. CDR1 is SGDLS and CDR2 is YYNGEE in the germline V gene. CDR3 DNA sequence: TGTGCCAGCGAAGGGGGGACAGATAGCAATCAGCCCCAGCATTTT. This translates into CASEGGTDSNQPQHF.

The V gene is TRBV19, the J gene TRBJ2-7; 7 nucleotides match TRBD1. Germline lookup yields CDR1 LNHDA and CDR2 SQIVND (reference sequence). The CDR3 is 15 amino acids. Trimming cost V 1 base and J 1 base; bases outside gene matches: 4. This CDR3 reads CASSIGQGVSYEQYF. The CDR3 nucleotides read TGTGCCAGTAGTATAGGACAGGGAGTTTCCTACGAGCAGTACTTC.

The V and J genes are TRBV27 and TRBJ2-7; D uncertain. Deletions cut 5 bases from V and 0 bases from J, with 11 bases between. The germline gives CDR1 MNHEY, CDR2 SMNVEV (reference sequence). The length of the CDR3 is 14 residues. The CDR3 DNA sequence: TGTGCCAGCAGTCCCACCAAGAGCTCCTACGAGCAGTACTTC. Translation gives CASSPTKSSYEQYF.

Here the CDR3 reads CASSTTGTDYTDTQYF. In DNA form, the CDR3 reads TGCGCCAGCAGCACAACCGGGACCGATTACACAGATACGCAGTATTTT. This chain uses TRBV5-1 with TRBJ2-3, with D perhaps being TRBD1 or TRBD2 (5 bases each). The V gene's germline CDR1 is SGHRS and CDR2 YFSETQ. Deletions cut 4 bases from V and 2 bases from J, with 17 bases between. The CDR3 totals 16 residues.

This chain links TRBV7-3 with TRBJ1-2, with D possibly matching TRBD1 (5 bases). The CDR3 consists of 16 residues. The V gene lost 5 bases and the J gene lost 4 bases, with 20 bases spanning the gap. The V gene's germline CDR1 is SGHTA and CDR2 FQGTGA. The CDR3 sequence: CASSHWVTDRSYGYTF. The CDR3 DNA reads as TGTGCCAGCAGCCATTGGGTGACAGATAGATCCTATGGCTACACCTTC.

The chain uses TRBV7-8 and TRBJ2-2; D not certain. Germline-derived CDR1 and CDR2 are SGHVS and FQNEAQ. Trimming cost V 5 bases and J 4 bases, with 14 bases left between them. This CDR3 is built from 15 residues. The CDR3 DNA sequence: TGTGCCAGCAGCCCCCCCGGTCTACCCACCGGGGAGCTGTTTTTT. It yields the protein CASSPPGLPTGELFF.

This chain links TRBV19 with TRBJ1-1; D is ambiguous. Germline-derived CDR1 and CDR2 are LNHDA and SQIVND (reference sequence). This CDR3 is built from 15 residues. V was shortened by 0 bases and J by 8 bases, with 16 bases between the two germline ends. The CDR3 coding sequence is TGTGCCAGTAGTATAGACTTTGGGCCCGCTTCCGAAGCTTTCTTT. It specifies CASSIDFGPASEAFF.

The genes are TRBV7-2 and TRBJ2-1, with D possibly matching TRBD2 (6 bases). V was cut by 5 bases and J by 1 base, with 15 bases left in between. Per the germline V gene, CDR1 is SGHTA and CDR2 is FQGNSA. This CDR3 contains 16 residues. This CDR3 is CASSQTAGTSYNEQFF. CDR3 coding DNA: TGTGCCAGCAGCCAAACAGCCGGGACTTCCTACAATGAGCAGTTCTTC. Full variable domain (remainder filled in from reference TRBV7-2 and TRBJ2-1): GAGVSQSPSNKVTEKGKDVELRCDPISGHTALYWYRQSLGQGLEFLIYFQGNSAPDKSGLPSDRFSAERTGGSVSTLTIQRTQQEDSAVYLCASSQTAGTSYNEQFFGPGTRLTVL.

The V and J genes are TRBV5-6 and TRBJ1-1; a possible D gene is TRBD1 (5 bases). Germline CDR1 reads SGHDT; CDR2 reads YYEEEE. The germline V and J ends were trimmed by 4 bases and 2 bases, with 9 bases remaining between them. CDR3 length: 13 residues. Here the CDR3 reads CASSRGGNTEAFF. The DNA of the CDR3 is TGTGCCAGCAGCCGGGGGGGTAACACTGAAGCTTTCTTT.

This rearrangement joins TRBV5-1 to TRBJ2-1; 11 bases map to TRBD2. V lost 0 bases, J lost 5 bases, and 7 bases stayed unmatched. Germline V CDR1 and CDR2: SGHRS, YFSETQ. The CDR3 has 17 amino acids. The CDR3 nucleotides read TGCGCCAGCAGCTTGGCCAGGCTAGCGGGAGGTGACAATGAGCAGTTCTTC. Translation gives CASSLARLAGGDNEQFF.

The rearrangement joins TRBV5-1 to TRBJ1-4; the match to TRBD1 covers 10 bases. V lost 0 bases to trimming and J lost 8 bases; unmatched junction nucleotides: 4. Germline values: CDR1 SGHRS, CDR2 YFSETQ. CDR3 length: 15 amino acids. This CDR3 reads CASSLAGDRGEKLFF. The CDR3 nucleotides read TGCGCCAGCAGCTTGGCTGGGGACAGGGGCGAAAAACTGTTTTTT. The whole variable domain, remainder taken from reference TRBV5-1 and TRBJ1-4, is KAGVTQTPRYLIKTRGQQVTLSCSPISGHRSVSWYQQTPGQGLQFLFEYFSETQRNKGNFPGRFSGRQFSNSRSEMNVSTLELGDSALYLCASSLAGDRGEKLFFGSGTQLSVL.

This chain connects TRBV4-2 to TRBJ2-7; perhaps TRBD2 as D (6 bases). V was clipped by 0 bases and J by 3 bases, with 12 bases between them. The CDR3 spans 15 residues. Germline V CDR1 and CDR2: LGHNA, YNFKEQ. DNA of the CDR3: TGTGCCAGCAGCCAAGATGACGGGAGTAGCTACGAGCAGTACTTC. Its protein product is CASSQDDGSSYEQYF.

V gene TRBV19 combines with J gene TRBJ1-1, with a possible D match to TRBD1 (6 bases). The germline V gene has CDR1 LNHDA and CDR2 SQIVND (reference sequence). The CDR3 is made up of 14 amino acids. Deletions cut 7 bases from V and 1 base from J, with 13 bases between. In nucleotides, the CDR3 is TGTGCCAGTAAGAGGGGGGGCCAGAACACTGAAGCTTTCTTT. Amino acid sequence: CASKRGGQNTEAFF. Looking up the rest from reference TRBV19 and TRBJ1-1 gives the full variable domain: DGGITQSPKYLFRKEGQNVTLSCEQNLNHDAMYWYRQDPGQGLRLIYYSQIVNDFQKGDIAEGYSVSREKKESFPLTVTSAQKNPTAFYLCASKRGGQNTEAFFGQGTRLTVV.